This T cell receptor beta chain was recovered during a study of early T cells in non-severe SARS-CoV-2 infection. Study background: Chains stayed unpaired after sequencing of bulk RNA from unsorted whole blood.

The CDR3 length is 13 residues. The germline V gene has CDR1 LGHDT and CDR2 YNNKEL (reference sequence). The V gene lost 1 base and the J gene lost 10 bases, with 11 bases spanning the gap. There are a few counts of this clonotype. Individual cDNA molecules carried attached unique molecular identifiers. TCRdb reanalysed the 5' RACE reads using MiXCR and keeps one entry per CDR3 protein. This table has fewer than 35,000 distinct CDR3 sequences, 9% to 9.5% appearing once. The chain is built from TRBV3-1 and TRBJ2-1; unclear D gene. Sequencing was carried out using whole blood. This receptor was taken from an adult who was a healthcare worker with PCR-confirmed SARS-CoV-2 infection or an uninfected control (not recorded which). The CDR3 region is CASSQAVGGEQFF. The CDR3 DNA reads TGTGCCAGCAGCCAAGCTGTAGGTGGGGAGCAGTTCTTC.